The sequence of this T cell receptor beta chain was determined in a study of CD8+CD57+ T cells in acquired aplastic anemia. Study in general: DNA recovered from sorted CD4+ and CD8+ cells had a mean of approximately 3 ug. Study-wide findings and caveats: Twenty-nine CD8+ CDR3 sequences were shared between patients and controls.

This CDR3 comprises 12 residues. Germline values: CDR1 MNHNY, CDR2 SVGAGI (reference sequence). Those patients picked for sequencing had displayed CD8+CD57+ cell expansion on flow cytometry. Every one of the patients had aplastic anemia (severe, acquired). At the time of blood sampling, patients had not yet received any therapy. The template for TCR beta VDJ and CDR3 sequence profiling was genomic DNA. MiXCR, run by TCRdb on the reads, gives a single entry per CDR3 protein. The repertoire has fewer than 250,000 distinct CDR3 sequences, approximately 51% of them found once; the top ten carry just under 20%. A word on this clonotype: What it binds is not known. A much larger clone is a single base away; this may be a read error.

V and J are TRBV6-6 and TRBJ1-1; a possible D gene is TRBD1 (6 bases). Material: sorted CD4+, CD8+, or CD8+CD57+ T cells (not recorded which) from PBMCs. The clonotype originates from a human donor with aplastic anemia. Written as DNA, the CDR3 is TGTGCCAGCAGTGAAGGGGACACTGGAGCTTTCTTT. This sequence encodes CASSEGDTGAFF.